The 19 T cell receptor beta chains below were found in one sample sequenced in a study of cytomegalovirus exposure and HLA in healthy donors. The PCR employed 60 Vbeta primers together with 13 Jbeta primers. Profiled with immunoSEQ multiplex PCR; TCRdb holds only in-frame clones, not every one. The data hold about 95,000 clones, with 65% to 90% observed a single time. The specimen sequenced was PBMCs. The receptors come from a woman aged 65 to 85 in good health and CMV-seropositive.

The genes are TRBV5-1 and TRBJ1-3; D is possibly TRBD1 (6 bases). V lost 1 base and J 0 bases, leaving 11 bases between the germline ends. The CDR3 spans 16 residues. Germline V CDR1 and CDR2: SGHRS, YFSETQ. CDR3 bases: TGCGCCAGCAGCTTGACAGGGATGAACTCTGGAAACACCATATATTTT. It encodes CASSLTGMNSGNTIYF.

The chain joins TRBV4-1 to TRBJ2-1; no clear D. The CDR3 has 17 residues. The germline gives CDR1 MGHRA, CDR2 YSYEKL. Trimming cost V 1 base and J 10 bases, with 23 bases left between them. The CDR3 region has the DNA TGCGCCAGCAGCCAAGTGCTGGTGCGTCTACGGTTACTGGAGCAGTTCTTC. Translated, it gives CASSQVLVRLRLLEQFF.

The rearrangement links TRBV7-2 to TRBJ2-2; maybe TRBD2 (5 bases). Per germline, CDR1 SGHTA and CDR2 FQGNSA. V lost 5 bases and J lost 5, with 18 bases in between. The CDR3 spans 16 residues. DNA of the CDR3: TGTGCCAGCAGCAACGGACGGGGAACCGGGACCGGGGAGCTGTTTTTT. Its protein is CASSNGRGTGTGELFF.

The CDR3 loop reads CASSFFAGTGELFF. DNA of the CDR3: TGTGCCAGCAGCTTTTTTGCGGGCACCGGGGAGCTGTTTTTT. The chain links TRBV7-3 to TRBJ2-2; TRBD2 is a possible D gene (5 bases). V was trimmed by 3 bases and J by 4 bases, leaving 9 bases between them. The CDR3 has 14 residues. Per germline, CDR1 SGHTA and CDR2 FQGTGA. The variable domain in full, with the rest retrieved from reference TRBV7-3 and TRBJ2-2, is GAGVSQTPSNKVTEKGKYVELRCDPISGHTALYWYRQSLGQGPEFLIYFQGTGAADDSGLPNDRFFAVRPEGSVSTLKIQRTERGDSAVYLCASSFFAGTGELFFGEGSRLTVL.

The chain employs TRBV5-1 and TRBJ2-7; 9 bases are a match to TRBD1. CDR1 and CDR2 (germline): SGHRS, YFSETQ. The CDR3 has 14 amino acids. The J segment lost 6 bases and the V segment lost 3 bases, leaving 7 bases of the junction unmatched. The DNA of the CDR3 is TGCGCCAGCAGCTGGCCGGGACAGGGCAGCGAGCAGTACTTC. This sequence encodes CASSWPGQGSEQYF. The entire variable domain, with the rest obtained from reference TRBV5-1 and TRBJ2-7, is as follows: KAGVTQTPRYLIKTRGQQVTLSCSPISGHRSVSWYQQTPGQGLQFLFEYFSETQRNKGNFPGRFSGRQFSNSRSEMNVSTLELGDSALYLCASSWPGQGSEQYFGPGTRLTVT.

The chain has TRBV7-2 and TRBJ2-1, with 9 bases lining up with TRBD2. V was clipped by 1 base and J by 7 bases; unmatched bases: 14. Germline V CDR1 and CDR2: SGHTA, FQGNSA. The CDR3 is made up of 18 amino acids. The CDR3: CASSLGRGGGRAQNEQFF. The CDR3 nucleotides are TGTGCCAGCAGCTTAGGGAGGGGGGGCGGGAGGGCCCAGAATGAGCAGTTCTTC. The entire variable domain, with the rest obtained from reference TRBV7-2 and TRBJ2-1, is as follows: GAGVSQSPSNKVTEKGKDVELRCDPISGHTALYWYRQSLGQGLEFLIYFQGNSAPDKSGLPSDRFSAERTGGSVSTLTIQRTQQEDSAVYLCASSLGRGGGRAQNEQFFGPGTRLTVL.

This chain links TRBV7-9 with TRBJ2-2, with a tentative D call TRBD2 (5 bases). The V end lost 1 base, the J end lost 4 bases, and 10 bases lay between the germline ends. The germline gives CDR1 SEHNR, CDR2 FQNEAQ (reference sequence). This CDR3 region has 15 residues. The CDR3, as DNA: TGTGCCAGCAGCTTAGGGAGAGAGGGCACCGGGGAGCTGTTTTTT. This gives the protein CASSLGREGTGELFF.

The chain links TRBV19 to TRBJ2-7; weak D call: TRBD2 (6 bases). Trimming shortened V by 4 bases and J by 1 base, and 17 bases separated the two germline ends. Germline CDR1 and CDR2: LNHDA and SQIVND (reference sequence). The CDR3 has 16 residues. The CDR3: CASSSYSGVGSYEQYF. CDR3 DNA sequence: TGTGCCAGTAGTAGCTATTCGGGAGTGGGATCCTACGAGCAGTACTTC.

This chain joins TRBV4-3 and TRBJ2-5; D not certain. Trimming took 1 base from V and 2 from J, leaving 5 bases between them. Germline loops: CDR1 LGHNA, CDR2 YSLEER. The CDR3 consists of 13 residues. The CDR3 loop is CASSQVMQETQYF. The CDR3 coding sequence is TGCGCCAGCAGCCAAGTAATGCAAGAGACCCAGTACTTC.

This chain links TRBV5-4 with TRBJ2-7, with D perhaps TRBD1 (5 bases). This CDR3 is built from 14 residues. V was shortened by 3 bases and J by 6 bases, with 16 bases between the two germline ends. Germline-derived CDR1 and CDR2 are SGHNT and YYREEE (reference sequence). DNA of the CDR3: TGTGCCAGCAGCTCCAGAACAGGTAGTGGCGAGCAGTACTTC. Its protein product is CASSSRTGSGEQYF.

This clone has just a few counts. The J gene is TRBJ2-6, the V gene TRBV5-5; tentative D call: TRBD1 (6 bases). The length of the CDR3 is 16 residues. V was trimmed by 4 bases and J by 0 bases, leaving 11 bases between them. Germline V lookup: CDR1 SGHKS, CDR2 YYEKEE (reference sequence). This CDR3 reads CASSEGHFSGANVLTF. CDR3 DNA sequence: TGTGCCAGCAGCGAGGGACACTTCTCTGGGGCCAACGTCCTGACTTTC.

The rearrangement uses TRBV10-3 and TRBJ2-3, with 8 positions matching TRBD1. The CDR3 is 16 residues long. V dropped 5 bases and J dropped 2; count of bases not matched to a gene: 9. The germline gives CDR1 ENHRY, CDR2 SYGVKD. Written as DNA, the CDR3 is TGTGCCATCAGTCAGGGACAGGAGACTTCCACAGATACGCAGTATTTT. Its protein is CAISQGQETSTDTQYF.

The rearrangement joins TRBV11-3 to TRBJ2-7; the match to TRBD1 covers 7 bases. CDR3 length equals 14 residues. Germline lookup yields CDR1 SGHNT and CDR2 YENEEA. V shed 5 bases, J shed 2 bases, and the junction held 6 bases outside the gene matches. Written as DNA, the CDR3 is TGTGCCAGCAGCGTCCGGGACAGACCCTACGAGCAGTACTTC. The encoded protein is CASSVRDRPYEQYF.

The chain is built from TRBV2 and TRBJ1-2; 9 bases agree with TRBD1. This CDR3 has 15 residues. CDR1 is SNHLY, CDR2 FYNNEI, per germline. V shed 2 bases, J shed 4 bases, and the junction held 5 bases outside the gene matches. In DNA, the CDR3 is TGTGCCAGCAGTGAACAAACAGGGGGCGTCTATGGCTACACCTTC. Protein sequence: CASSEQTGGVYGYTF.

The V call is TRBV5-6, the J call TRBJ1-1; D is perhaps TRBD1 (5 bases). This CDR3 has 15 residues. V dropped 2 bases and J dropped 5 bases, with 16 bases sitting between them. Germline loops: CDR1 SGHDT, CDR2 YYEEEE. The CDR3: CASSFYEGRATEAFF. DNA of the CDR3: TGTGCCAGCAGCTTCTACGAGGGGAGGGCTACTGAAGCTTTCTTT.

The chain couples TRBV7-2 to TRBJ2-5; 7 bases fit TRBD1. The J segment lost 5 bases and the V segment lost 7 bases, leaving 16 bases of the junction unmatched. Germline CDR1 SGHTA, CDR2 FQGNSA. The CDR3 covers 16 residues. CDR3 residues: CASTKIRSARGETQYF. CDR3 sequence (DNA): TGTGCCAGCACCAAGATACGAAGCGCCAGGGGGGAGACCCAGTACTTC.

V gene TRBV13 combines with J gene TRBJ1-2; D is unclear. CDR3 size: 16 residues. CDR1 is PRHDT, CDR2 FYEKMQ, per germline (reference sequence). The V gene lost 2 bases and the J gene lost 2 bases, with 15 bases spanning the gap. The CDR3 bases are TGTGCCAGCAGCTTAATGGGAGTTGAGCTAAACTATGGCTACACCTTC. Protein product: CASSLMGVELNYGYTF.

This rearrangement joins TRBV15 to TRBJ2-7, with TRBD2 as a possible D gene (6 bases). Germline V gives CDR1 LNHNV, CDR2 YYDKDF (reference sequence). The CDR3 runs 16 residues. V was shortened by 1 base and J by 0 bases, with 13 bases between the two germline ends. This CDR3 reads CATSRVPGAFSYEQYF. In DNA form, the CDR3 reads TGTGCCACCAGCAGAGTTCCGGGAGCCTTCTCCTACGAGCAGTACTTC.

By sample fraction, this clone is medium-sized. V is TRBV4-3 and J is TRBJ2-1; possibly TRBD1 for D (8 bases). Trimming stripped 4 bases from V and 7 bases from J, with 14 bases between. Germline-derived CDR1 and CDR2 are LGHNA and YSLEER. The CDR3 spans 14 residues. CDR3 amino acids: CASSPGQGGNEQFF. CDR3 DNA sequence: TGCGCCAGCAGCCCCGGACAGGGAGGGAATGAGCAGTTCTTC.